This note documents a single T cell receptor beta chain sequence. This specimen belongs to a study of blood T cells in healthy people across ages. In germline, CDR1 is MGHRA, CDR2 YSYEKL. The CDR3 has 18 residues. J was trimmed by 2 bases and V by 0 bases; bases with no gene match: 13. A J-beta primer mix and a sample-barcoded 5' primer were used in a second PCR of roughly 6 to 12 cycles. TCRdb reprocessed the 5' RACE reads with MiXCR, giving one entry per CDR3 protein. Here the sample spans 600,000 to 850,000 distinct CDR3 sequences, roughly 25% being singletons. These data also formed part of another study, on T cells of mothers and their children.

The sequenced sample was blood. This receptor was taken from a boy younger than 18 in good health. This chain uses TRBV4-1 with TRBJ2-7, with 7 positions matching TRBD2. The CDR3 loop reads CASSQDMLAEDLTYEQYF. CDR3 sequence (DNA): TGCGCCAGCAGCCAAGATATGCTAGCGGAGGATCTAACCTACGAGCAGTACTTC.